This is a list of T cell receptor beta chains from one sample in a study of T cells in localized non-small cell lung cancer. The protocol was immunoSEQ multiplex PCR, while the TCRdb copy is restricted to in-frame clones and leaves out a portion. The profile shows approximately 100,000 clones, approximately 91% of them singletons. Specimen: PBMCs, collected before any cancer treatment. The source is a woman aged 35 to 75 with stage II squamous cell lung carcinoma. CDR3s include the opening cysteine and the closing phenylalanine or tryptophan. A D gene is named only where the DNA matches it firmly. A clone size is listed for some rows: how often the clone was seen (once, few, many), or a class if it is expanded.

TRBJ2-7 | 13 | TRBV19 | - | - | TGTGCCAGTAGTCCCCGGCACCGGGCCGAGCAGTACTTC | CASSPRHRAEQYF
TRBJ1-1 | 15 | TRBV6-1 | TRBD1 | few | TGTGCCAGCAGGACCTGGACAGGGAGATGGACTGAAGCTTTCTTT | CASRTWTGRWTEAFF
TRBJ2-2 | 16 | TRBV5-1 | - | - | TGCGCCAGCAGCTTAGAGGGACGGGCGAACACCGGGGAGCTGTTTTTT | CASSLEGRANTGELFF
TRBJ1-5 | 15 | TRBV19 | - | - | TGTGCCAGTAGTATACGGTCTCAGGGGACTCAGCCCCAGCATTTT | CASSIRSQGTQPQHF
TRBJ2-5 | 13 | TRBV18 | - | - | TGTGCCAGCTCATGGGAGTTAGAAGAGACCCAGTACTTC | CASSWELEETQYF
TRBJ2-1 | 17 | TRBV14 | - | - | TGTGCCAGCAGCCAGGCGCACTGGACAAGCTCCTACAATGAGCAGTTCTTC | CASSQAHWTSSYNEQFF
TRBJ1-1 | 15 | TRBV7-7 | - | - | TGTGCTAGCAGCTTGCCGGCGGGGGGGGACACTGAAGCTTTCTTT | CASSLPAGGDTEAFF
TRBJ2-5 | 13 | TRBV30 | - | - | TGTGCCTGGAGTATGGGTTTACGGGAGACCCAGTACTTC | CAWSMGLRETQYF
TRBJ2-3 | 15 | TRBV19 | - | - | TGTGCCACCTCATTAACGGGGGTAGAGACAGATACGCAGTATTTT | CATSLTGVETDTQYF
TRBJ1-2 | 13 | TRBV9 | - | - | TGTGCCAGCAGCGTAGGTCAGCTCTATGGCTACACCTTC | CASSVGQLYGYTF
TRBJ1-2 | 14 | TRBV7-2 | - | - | TGTGCCAGCAGCTTAGGCGGCAGCAGCCGGGGCTACACCTTC | CASSLGGSSRGYTF
TRBJ2-1 | 15 | TRBV30 | - | - | TGTGCCTGGAGTGTAGGGGGGGGGTCCTACAATGAGCAGTTCTTC | CAWSVGGGSYNEQFF
TRBJ1-3 | 16 | TRBV4-1 | TRBD1 | - | TGCGCCAGCAGCCTACTTCCGGGACAGGCTGGAAACACCATATATTTT | CASSLLPGQAGNTIYF
TRBJ2-3 | 14 | TRBV2 | TRBD2 | - | TGTGCCGGCCAAAGCGGGGTTCCCACAGATACGCAGTATTTT | CAGQSGVPTDTQYF
TRBJ1-1 | 15 | TRBV18 | TRBD1 | - | TGTGCCAGCTCCCAATGGACAGGTAGCCGCACTGAAGCTTTCTTT | CASSQWTGSRTEAFF
TRBJ2-7 | 15 | TRBV5-1 | TRBD1 | - | TGCGCCAGCAGCTTGGTCGATGGGACAGGCTACGAGCAGTACTTC | CASSLVDGTGYEQYF
TRBJ1-6 | 14 | TRBV28 | - | - | TGTGCCAGCAGTTTAGCTCAGAGGGGTTCACCCCTCCACTTT | CASSLAQRGSPLHF
TRBJ1-3 | 19 | TRBV30 | - | - | TGTGCCTGGAGTGTAAGATCCGCGAACCTACTCCTCTCTGGAAACACCATATATTTT | CAWSVRSANLLLSGNTIYF
TRBJ2-3 | 17 | TRBV4-2 | - | - | TGTGCCAGCAGCCAAGCCACCCGCCGGGCCGACACAGATACGCAGTATTTT | CASSQATRRADTDTQYF
TRBJ1-1 | 14 | TRBV7-9 | - | once | TGTGCCAGCAGCTCCCTACAGGGTTCTGCTGAAGCTTTCTTT | CASSSLQGSAEAFF
TRBJ2-2 | 15 | TRBV19 | TRBD2 | few | TGTGCCAGTAGTAGCGGGGGTGTACTAACCGGGGAGCTGTTTTTT | CASSSGGVLTGELFF
TRBJ2-2 | 12 | TRBV27 | - | - | TGTGCCAGCAGCTGGAACACCGGGGAGCTGTTTTTT | CASSWNTGELFF
TRBJ2-5 | 14 | TRBV2 | - | - | TGTGCCAGCAGTGAAGATTACGGAAGAGAGACCCAGTACTTC | CASSEDYGRETQYF
TRBJ2-2 | 11 | TRBV10-2 | - | - | TGCGCCAGCAGTTACTCCGGGGAGCTGTTTTTT | CASSYSGELFF
TRBJ2-2 | 13 | TRBV27 | - | - | TGTGCCAGCAGTACTAGGCGGGCAGGGGAGCTGTTTTTT | CASSTRRAGELFF
TRBJ2-1 | 14 | TRBV29-1 | - | - | TGCAGCGTTGAGGGGAGAGGGGCCTACAATGAGCAGTTCTTC | CSVEGRGAYNEQFF
TRBJ1-2 | 12 | TRBV19 | - | - | TGTGCCAGTAGTGTCCGGATGGGTGGCTACACCTTC | CASSVRMGGYTF
TRBJ1-1 | 15 | TRBV4-1 | TRBD1 | - | TGCGCCAGCAGCCAAGATACACAGGGGAAAGCTGAAGCTTTCTTT | CASSQDTQGKAEAFF
TRBJ2-1 | 11 | TRBV20-1 | - | - | TGCAGTGCTGGACTCTACGATGAGCAGTTCTTC | CSAGLYDEQFF
TRBJ1-4 | 14 | TRBV28 | - | - | TGTGCCAGCAGTCCTCTCGAGGAGGTTGAAAAACTGTTTTTT | CASSPLEEVEKLFF
TRBJ2-1 | 13 | TRBV2 | - | - | TGTGCCAGCAGTGGGGGGTGGGACAATGAGCAGTTCTTC | CASSGGWDNEQFF
TRBJ2-2 | 16 | TRBV6-6 | - | - | TGTGCCAGCAGTTACTTGTCGGGCATAGGCACCGGGGAGCTGTTTTTT | CASSYLSGIGTGELFF